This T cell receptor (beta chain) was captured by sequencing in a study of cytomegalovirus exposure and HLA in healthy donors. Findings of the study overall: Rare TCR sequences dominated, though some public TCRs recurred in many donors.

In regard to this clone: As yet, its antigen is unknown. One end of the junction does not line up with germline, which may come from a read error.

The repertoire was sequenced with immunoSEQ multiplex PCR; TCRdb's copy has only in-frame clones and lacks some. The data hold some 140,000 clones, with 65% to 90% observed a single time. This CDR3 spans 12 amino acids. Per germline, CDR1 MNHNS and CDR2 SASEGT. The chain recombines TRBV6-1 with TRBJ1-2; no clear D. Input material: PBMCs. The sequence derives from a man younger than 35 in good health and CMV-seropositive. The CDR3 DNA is TGTGCCAGCAGTGACCCCGGTCGAGGTTACGCCTTC. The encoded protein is CASSDPGRGYAF.